What follows describes a single TCR beta chain. Time point indicated: peripheral blood 6 weeks after treatment start. Germline lookup yields CDR1 LNHDA and CDR2 SQIVND (reference sequence). The ends were cut back, 3 bases at V and 2 bases at J, with 11 bases in the middle. The CDR3 covers 15 residues. The table came from immunoSEQ multiplex PCR; TCRdb's copy has only in-frame clones and leaves some out. The data hold over 100,000 clones, with 85% to 95% observed a single time. This entry is derived from a study of PD-L1 blockade in urothelial cancer. Background on the study: Atezolizumab therapy began for patients around 2014, dosed at 1,200 mg intravenously every 3 weeks. Males with bladder-origin urothelial cancer constituted about 90% of the 29 patients. Patients' histories included 0 to 3 prior chemotherapy regimens.

The material was PBMCs, obtained around atezolizumab (anti-PD-L1) treatment. The TCR originated in a man aged 55-75 years with urothelial cancer. V and J are TRBV19 and TRBJ2-4, with D unclear. The CDR3 loop is CASSMGSQSKNIQYF. The CDR3 region has the DNA TGTGCCAGTAGTATGGGCTCCCAGTCCAAAAACATTCAGTACTTC.